This TCR beta chain was profiled in a study of early T cells in non-severe SARS-CoV-2 infection. Whole-study context: The study sequenced bulk RNA from unsorted whole blood, with chains unpaired.

The CDR3 contains 15 residues. Looked up from germline, CDR1 is SGHRS and CDR2 is YFSETQ. J was trimmed by 3 bases and V by 2 bases; bases with no gene match: 7. This clonotype appeared a few times. Its antigen is undetermined. The study's findings and limits: CD4 and private specificities were missed by VDJdb matching, which favored anti-spike CD8 responses.

Attached unique molecular identifiers marked individual cDNA molecules. In TCRdb, the 5' RACE reads were re-called with MiXCR into one record per CDR3 protein. This sample has over 85,000 distinct CDR3 sequences; 10% to 15% occur once, and the top ten carry approximately 6%. The source material was whole blood. The rearrangement links TRBV5-1 to TRBJ1-1, with 7 bases that match TRBD1. This TCR was sampled from an adult who was a healthcare worker with PCR-confirmed SARS-CoV-2 infection or an uninfected control (not recorded which). CDR3 amino acids: CASSFQGVRDTEAFF. CDR3 DNA sequence: TGCGCCAGCAGCTTCCAGGGGGTGCGGGACACTGAAGCTTTCTTT.